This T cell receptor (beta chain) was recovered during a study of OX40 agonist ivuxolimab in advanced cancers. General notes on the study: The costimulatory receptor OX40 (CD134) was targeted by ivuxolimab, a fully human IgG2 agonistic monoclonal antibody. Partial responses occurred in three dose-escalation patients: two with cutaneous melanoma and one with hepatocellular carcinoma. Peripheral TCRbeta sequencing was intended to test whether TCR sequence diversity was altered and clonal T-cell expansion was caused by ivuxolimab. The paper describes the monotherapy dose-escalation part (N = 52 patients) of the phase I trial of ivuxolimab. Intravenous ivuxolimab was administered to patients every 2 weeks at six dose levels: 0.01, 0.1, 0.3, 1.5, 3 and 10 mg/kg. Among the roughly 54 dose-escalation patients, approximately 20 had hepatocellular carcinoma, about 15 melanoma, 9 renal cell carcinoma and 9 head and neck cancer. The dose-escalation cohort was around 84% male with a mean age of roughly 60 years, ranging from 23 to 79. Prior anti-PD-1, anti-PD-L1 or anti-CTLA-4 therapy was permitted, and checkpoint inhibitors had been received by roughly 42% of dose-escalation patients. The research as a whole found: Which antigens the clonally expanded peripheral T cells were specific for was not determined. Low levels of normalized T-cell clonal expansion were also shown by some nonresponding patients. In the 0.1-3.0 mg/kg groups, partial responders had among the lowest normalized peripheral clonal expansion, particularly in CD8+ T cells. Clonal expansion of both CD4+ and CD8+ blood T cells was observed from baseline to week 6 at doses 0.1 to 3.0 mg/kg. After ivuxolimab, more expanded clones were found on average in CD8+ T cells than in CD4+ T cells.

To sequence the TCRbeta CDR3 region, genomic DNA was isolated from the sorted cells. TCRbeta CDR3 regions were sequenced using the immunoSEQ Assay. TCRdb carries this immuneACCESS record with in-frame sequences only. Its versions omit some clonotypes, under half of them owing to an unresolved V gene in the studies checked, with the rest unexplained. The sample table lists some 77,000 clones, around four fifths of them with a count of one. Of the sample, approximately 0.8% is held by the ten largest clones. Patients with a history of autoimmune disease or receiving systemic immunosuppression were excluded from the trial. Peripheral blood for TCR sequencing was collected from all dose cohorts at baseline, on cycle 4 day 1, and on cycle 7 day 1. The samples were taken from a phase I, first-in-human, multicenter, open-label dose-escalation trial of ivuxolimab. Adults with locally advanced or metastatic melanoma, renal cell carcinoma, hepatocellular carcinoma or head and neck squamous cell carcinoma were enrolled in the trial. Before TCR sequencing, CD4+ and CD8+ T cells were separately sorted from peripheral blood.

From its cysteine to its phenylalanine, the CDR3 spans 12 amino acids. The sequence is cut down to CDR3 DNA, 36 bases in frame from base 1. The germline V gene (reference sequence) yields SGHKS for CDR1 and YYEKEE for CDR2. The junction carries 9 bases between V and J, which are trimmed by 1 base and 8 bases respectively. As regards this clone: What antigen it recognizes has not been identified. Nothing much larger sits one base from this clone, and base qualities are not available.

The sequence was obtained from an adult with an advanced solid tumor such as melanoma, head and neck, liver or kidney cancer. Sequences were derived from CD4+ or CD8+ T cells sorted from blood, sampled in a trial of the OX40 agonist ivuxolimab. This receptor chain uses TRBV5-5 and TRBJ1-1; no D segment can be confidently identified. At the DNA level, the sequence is TGTGCCAGCAGCTTGTCGGAATGGGAAGCTTTCTTT. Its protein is CASSLSEWEAFF.